These 32 T cell receptor beta chains share one sample of origin, sequenced in a study of OX40 agonist ivuxolimab in advanced cancers. TCRdb's table, derived via immunoSEQ multiplex PCR, lists solely in-frame clones and lacks some. This table holds about 93,000 clones, 94% found once. Here the sequenced sample was CD4+ or CD8+ T cells sorted from blood, taken in a trial of the OX40 agonist ivuxolimab. Receptor source: an adult with an advanced solid tumor such as melanoma, head and neck, liver or kidney cancer.

This clone was seen just once. The chain has TRBV6-5 and TRBJ2-3; the D gene is possibly TRBD1 (6 bases). Germline loops: CDR1 MNHEY, CDR2 SVGAGI. The CDR3 sequence is 14 residues long. The V end was cut by 7 bases, the J end by 0 bases, with 11 bases between. The CDR3 coding sequence is TGTGCCAGCATACAGGGTACTAGCACAGATACGCAGTATTTT. It is translated as CASIQGTSTDTQYF.

Here the CDR3 reads CSVVPPYRDGYTF. CDR3 DNA: TGCAGCGTTGTACCCCCCTATCGTGATGGCTACACCTTC. This chain connects TRBV29-1 to TRBJ1-2; D gene ambiguous. Germline V gene data show CDR1 as SQVTM and CDR2 as ANQGSEA. The CDR3 has 13 amino acids. The V and J ends lost 4 bases and 6 bases respectively, with 15 bases between them.

This clone was seen just once. V usage is TRBV13 and J usage is TRBJ2-7, with 9 positions matching TRBD1. This CDR3 is built from 15 residues. After removal of 4 bases from V and 0 bases from J, the junction contained 4 bases not matched to a gene. Germline CDR1 reads PRHDT; CDR2 reads FYEKMQ (reference sequence). The CDR3 coding sequence is TGTGCCAGCAGCTCCACGGACAGGGGCTCCTACGAGCAGTACTTC. Its protein is CASSSTDRGSYEQYF.

J is TRBJ2-4 and V is TRBV13; D is perhaps TRBD1 or TRBD2 (6 bases each). CDR3 length: 15 residues. Germline V gives CDR1 PRHDT, CDR2 FYEKMQ (reference sequence). V was clipped by 2 bases and J by 6 bases, with 14 bases between them. The CDR3 loop reads CASSLRGAQGNIQYF. The CDR3 DNA sequence: TGTGCCAGCAGCTTAAGGGGGGCCCAAGGAAACATTCAGTACTTC.

This rearrangement joins TRBV5-4 to TRBJ2-1; no definite D call. V dropped 0 bases and J dropped 0 bases, with 7 bases sitting between them. The CDR3 consists of 15 residues. From germline, CDR1 is SGHNT and CDR2 YYREEE (reference sequence). CDR3 amino acids: CASSLVDGSYNEQFF. The CDR3 nucleotides are TGTGCCAGCAGCTTGGTGGATGGCTCCTACAATGAGCAGTTCTTC.

This clone was counted only a few times. The chain joins TRBV19 to TRBJ2-7, with D possibly matching TRBD2 (6 bases). The CDR3 length is 14 residues. Trimming pared 1 base from V and 6 bases from J, leaving 13 bases between. In germline, CDR1 is LNHDA, CDR2 SQIVND (reference sequence). The chain's CDR3 is CASSIAGSAPEQYF. The CDR3 DNA reads as TGTGCCAGTAGTATAGCCGGGAGCGCGCCCGAGCAGTACTTC.

On this clone itself: A read error may account for a junction end that differs from germline. This rearrangement joins TRBV25-1 to TRBJ2-7; 9 bases are a match to TRBD2. CDR1 and CDR2 from the germline V gene are MGHDK and SYGVNS. The CDR3 is made up of 17 amino acids. CDR3 sequence (DNA): TGCGACACTTTACCCCTAGAAAAGTTCGAGCGGGAGGACGAGCAGTACTTC. Translation: CDTLPLEKFEREDEQYF.

J is TRBJ1-2 and V is TRBV29-1, with 8 bases fitting TRBD1. Germline V lookup: CDR1 SQVTM, CDR2 ANQGSEA. The J segment lost 2 bases and the V segment lost 7 bases, leaving 6 bases of the junction unmatched. There are 13 residues in the CDR3. The CDR3 DNA is TGCAGCGCTCCGGGACAGGAAAACTATGGCTACACCTTC. The encoded protein is CSAPGQENYGYTF.

The chain joins TRBV19 to TRBJ2-7, with D perhaps TRBD1 (6 bases). Trimming cost V 8 bases and J 7 bases, with 18 bases left between them. CDR3 length equals 13 residues. In germline, CDR1 is LNHDA, CDR2 SQIVND (reference sequence). CDR3 amino acids: CASATGHLLEQYF. Here the CDR3 DNA reads TGTGCCAGTGCCACGGGACACCTTCTTGAGCAGTACTTC.

V gene TRBV28 combines with J gene TRBJ1-3; no clear D. Trimming took 6 bases from V and 5 from J, leaving 14 bases between them. CDR1 MDHEN and CDR2 SYDVKM come from the germline V gene. The CDR3 is made up of 14 amino acids. DNA for the CDR3: TGTGCCAGCAGCTCCCACCCTCAAAGAAACACCATATATTTT. It encodes CASSSHPQRNTIYF.

The rearrangement uses TRBV25-1 and TRBJ2-3, with unresolved D. The CDR3 runs to 16 residues. Trimming pared 0 bases from V and 2 bases from J, leaving 12 bases between. Germline V gives CDR1 MGHDK, CDR2 SYGVNS. This CDR3 is CASSEYPATTTDTQYF. As DNA, the CDR3 is TGTGCCAGCAGTGAATATCCGGCTACCACCACAGATACGCAGTATTTT.

This chain joins TRBV19 and TRBJ2-3, with TRBD1 identical over 9 bases. Germline loops: CDR1 LNHDA, CDR2 SQIVND (reference sequence). This CDR3 comprises 12 residues. The V gene end was trimmed by 11 bases and the J gene end by 4 bases; junction bases not matched to a gene: 4. CDR3 loop: CASRQGADTQYF. The CDR3 DNA sequence: TGTGCCTCCAGACAGGGGGCAGATACGCAGTATTTT. Complete variable domain (other parts from reference TRBV19 and TRBJ2-3): DGGITQSPKYLFRKEGQNVTLSCEQNLNHDAMYWYRQDPGQGLRLIYYSQIVNDFQKGDIAEGYSVSREKKESFPLTVTSAQKNPTAFYLCASRQGADTQYFGPGTRLTVL.

The V and J genes are TRBV7-8 and TRBJ2-7, with D perhaps matching TRBD1 (6 bases). The CDR3 has 13 amino acids. The V and J ends lost 1 base and 2 bases respectively, with 6 bases between them. Germline values: CDR1 SGHVS, CDR2 FQNEAQ. CDR3 DNA sequence: TGTGCCAGCAGCTTAGGGGACACCTACGAGCAGTACTTC. Residues: CASSLGDTYEQYF.

The rearrangement links TRBV19 to TRBJ2-1; D is ambiguous. V was clipped by 6 bases and J by 0 bases, with 12 bases between them. The length of the CDR3 is 15 residues. Germline values: CDR1 LNHDA, CDR2 SQIVND (reference sequence). The DNA of the CDR3 is TGTGCCAGTAGGGGTCTTTCGGGCTCCTACAATGAGCAGTTCTTC. It specifies CASRGLSGSYNEQFF.

This chain connects TRBV29-1 to TRBJ2-1; possible D gene TRBD2, 5 bases. V was trimmed by 7 bases and J by 5 bases, leaving 15 bases between them. This CDR3 spans 13 amino acids. The germline CDR1 and CDR2 sequences are SQVTM and ANQGSEA. The CDR3 sequence is CSASGNLNNEQFF. CDR3 nucleotide sequence: TGCAGCGCAAGCGGAAATCTCAACAATGAGCAGTTCTTC.

The chain couples TRBV15 to TRBJ1-5; TRBD1 aligns across 10 bases. Losses at the gene ends were 8 bases for V and 6 bases for J; bases not matched to a gene: 13. Per the germline V gene, CDR1 is LNHNV and CDR2 is YYDKDF (reference sequence). The CDR3 sequence is 16 residues long. The CDR3 region is CATETGGTGVGQPQHF. The CDR3 region has the DNA TGTGCCACCGAGACCGGGGGGACAGGGGTGGGTCAGCCCCAGCATTTT.

This chain uses TRBV4-3 with TRBJ2-1; D might be TRBD2 (5 bases). The CDR3 has 14 amino acids. Germline assignment: CDR1 LGHNA and CDR2 YSLEER. Trimming shortened V by 4 bases and J by 0 bases, and 7 bases separated the two germline ends. CDR3 loop: CASSRGSSYNEQFF. The CDR3 coding sequence is TGCGCCAGCAGCCGAGGGAGCTCCTACAATGAGCAGTTCTTC.

V and J are TRBV9 and TRBJ2-5; D is possibly TRBD2 (7 bases). This CDR3 region has 14 residues. Germline assignment: CDR1 SGDLS and CDR2 YYNGEE. The germline V and J ends were trimmed by 5 bases and 3 bases, with 14 bases remaining between them. CDR3 region: CASSPWGGEETQYF. The CDR3, as DNA: TGTGCCAGCAGTCCATGGGGGGGCGAAGAGACCCAGTACTTC.

The chain couples TRBV5-4 to TRBJ2-7, with 7 bases fitting TRBD2. This CDR3 contains 15 residues. V was pared by 3 bases and J by 2 bases, with 8 bases of the junction left unmatched. Germline CDR1 SGHNT, CDR2 YYREEE (reference sequence). CDR3 residues: CASSSELSGPYEQYF. The CDR3 DNA reads TGTGCCAGCAGCTCCGAACTTAGCGGGCCCTACGAGCAGTACTTC.

The chain recombines TRBV5-1 with TRBJ1-1; no clear D gene. Germline V gene data show CDR1 as SGHRS and CDR2 as YFSETQ. CDR3 length: 14 residues. The V gene lost 4 bases and the J gene lost 0 bases, with 10 bases spanning the gap. The CDR3 region is CASSPVGMNTEAFF. The CDR3, as DNA: TGCGCCAGCAGCCCAGTGGGGATGAACACTGAAGCTTTCTTT.

The chain couples TRBV6-5 to TRBJ2-1, with D perhaps assigned TRBD1 or TRBD2 (6 bases each). V shed 4 bases and J shed 5 bases, with 15 bases lying between them. Looked up from germline, CDR1 is MNHEY and CDR2 is SVGAGI. The CDR3 extends over 15 amino acids. The chain's CDR3 is CASSLGGIRDNEQFF. CDR3 nucleotide sequence: TGTGCCAGCAGTTTAGGGGGGATACGGGACAATGAGCAGTTCTTC.

This clone has a single count. The rearrangement links TRBV27 to TRBJ1-2; 8 bases line up with TRBD1. This CDR3 has 16 residues. Per the germline V gene, CDR1 is MNHEY and CDR2 is SMNVEV (reference sequence). The trim removed 5 bases at V and 0 bases at J, leaving 8 bases unmatched. The DNA for the CDR3 is TGTGCCAGCAGTCCCGGGACAGGAGCCTCTAACTATGGCTACACCTTC. This sequence encodes CASSPGTGASNYGYTF.

This clone was picked up one time. The chain is built from TRBV2 and TRBJ2-7; D uncertain. V was shortened by 8 bases and J by 5 bases, with 19 bases between the two germline ends. This CDR3 spans 14 amino acids. CDR1 and CDR2 from the germline V gene are SNHLY and FYNNEI. CDR3 amino acids: CASRNPRPIHEQYF. The DNA for the CDR3 is TGTGCCAGCCGGAACCCCCGGCCCATCCACGAGCAGTACTTC. Combining the CDR3 with reference TRBV2 and TRBJ2-7 gives the whole variable domain EPEVTQTPSHQVTQMGQEVILRCVPISNHLYFYWYRQILGQKVEFLVSFYNNEISEKSEIFDDQFSVERPDGSNFTLKIRSTKLEDSAMYFCASRNPRPIHEQYFGPGTRLTVT.

J is TRBJ2-1 and V is TRBV11-2; D is ambiguous. The CDR3 contains 15 residues. V lost 0 bases to trimming and J lost 4 bases, with 10 bases between them. Germline values: CDR1 SGHAT, CDR2 FQNNGV. The CDR3 coding sequence is TGTGCCAGCAGCTTAGAACCCGGGCTGTACAATGAGCAGTTCTTC. The encoded protein is CASSLEPGLYNEQFF.

This chain joins TRBV19 and TRBJ2-7, with D possibly being TRBD1 (5 bases). Germline CDR1 is LNHDA and CDR2 is SQIVND (reference sequence). Trimming pared 6 bases from V and 3 bases from J, leaving 12 bases between. This CDR3 spans 13 amino acids. The CDR3 nucleotides read TGTGCCAGTAGCTGGGGCACGGGCTACGAGCAGTACTTC. Encoded protein: CASSWGTGYEQYF.

The rearrangement joins TRBV5-5 to TRBJ2-2; D gene uncertain. V was pared by 0 bases and J by 2 bases, with 11 bases between. The CDR3 spans 16 residues. The germline V gene has CDR1 SGHKS and CDR2 YYEKEE (reference sequence). In nucleotides, the CDR3 is TGTGCCAGCAGCTTGGGGGTCAGAATCAACACCGGGGAGCTGTTTTTT. As protein: CASSLGVRINTGELFF. Together with reference TRBV5-5 and TRBJ2-2, the CDR3 gives the full variable domain: DAGVTQSPTHLIKTRGQQVTLRCSPISGHKSVSWYQQVLGQGPQFIFQYYEKEERGRGNFPDRFSARQFPNYSSELNVNALLLGDSALYLCASSLGVRINTGELFFGEGSRLTVL.

J is TRBJ1-1 and V is TRBV2; D is unresolved. Trimming removed 4 bases at V and 0 bases at J, with 9 bases between. The CDR3 is made up of 14 amino acids. CDR1 and CDR2 from the germline V gene are SNHLY and FYNNEI. The CDR3, as DNA: TGTGCCAGCAGTGCCAACAGTTTGAACACTGAAGCTTTCTTT. The encoded protein is CASSANSLNTEAFF.

The rearrangement uses TRBV4-1 and TRBJ2-3; possibly TRBD1 or TRBD2 for D (6 bases each). The ends were cut back, 4 bases at V and 0 bases at J, with 26 bases in the middle. The length of the CDR3 is 20 residues. From germline, CDR1 is MGHRA and CDR2 YSYEKL. The DNA for the CDR3 is TGCGCCAGCAGCCCTTCGGGGGCCCCAATTTCTGACTCTAGCACAGATACGCAGTATTTT. Its translation: CASSPSGAPISDSSTDTQYF.

V is TRBV19 and J is TRBJ2-7; perhaps TRBD1 as D (6 bases). This CDR3 is built from 14 residues. CDR1 and CDR2 (germline): LNHDA, SQIVND (reference sequence). V was clipped by 5 bases and J by 3 bases, with 14 bases between them. CDR3 bases: TGTGCCAGTAGTCCCGGACAGTCGGGCTACGAGCAGTACTTC. Protein product: CASSPGQSGYEQYF.

The chain joins TRBV30 to TRBJ2-7; D gene uncertain. V was pared by 0 bases and J by 4 bases, with 10 bases between. The CDR3 has 13 amino acids. The germline gives CDR1 GTSNPN, CDR2 SVGIG (reference sequence). CDR3 sequence: CAWSVQGYYEQYF. CDR3 nucleotide sequence: TGTGCCTGGAGTGTACAAGGGTATTACGAGCAGTACTTC.

The rearrangement uses TRBV9 and TRBJ2-7; 8 bases line up with TRBD2. Germline loops: CDR1 SGDLS, CDR2 YYNGEE. The junction had 11 bases not matched to a gene; V was cut back by 6 bases and J by 6 bases. This CDR3 has 14 residues. In DNA, the CDR3 is TGTGCCAGCAACCCGGGACTAGTCTTCCCCGAGCAGTACTTC. Translated: CASNPGLVFPEQYF. Full variable domain (remainder filled in from reference TRBV9 and TRBJ2-7): DSGVTQTPKHLITATGQRVTLRCSPRSGDLSVYWYQQSLDQGLQFLIQYYNGEERAKGNILERFSAQQFPDLHSELNLSSLELGDSALYFCASNPGLVFPEQYFGPGTRLTVT.

The CDR3 protein is CSVEGRGLGDEQYF. CDR3 bases: TGCAGCGTTGAAGGCAGGGGGCTAGGGGACGAGCAGTACTTC. The chain uses TRBV29-1 and TRBJ2-7, with 8 bases matching TRBD1. V trimming: 1 base; J trimming: 5 bases; junction bases outside the gene matches: 7. The germline gives CDR1 SQVTM, CDR2 ANQGSEA. The CDR3 loop spans 14 amino acids.